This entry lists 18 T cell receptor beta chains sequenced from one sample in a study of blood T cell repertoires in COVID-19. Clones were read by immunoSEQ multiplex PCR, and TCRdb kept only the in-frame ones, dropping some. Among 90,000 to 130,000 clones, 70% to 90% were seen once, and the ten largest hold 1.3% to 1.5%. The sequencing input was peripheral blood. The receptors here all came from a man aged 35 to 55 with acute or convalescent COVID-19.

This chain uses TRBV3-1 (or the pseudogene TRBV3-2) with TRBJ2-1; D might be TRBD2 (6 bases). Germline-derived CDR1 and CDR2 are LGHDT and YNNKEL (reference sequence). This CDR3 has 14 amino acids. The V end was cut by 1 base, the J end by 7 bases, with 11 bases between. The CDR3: CASSQAHGGNEQFF. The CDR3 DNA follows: TGTGCCAGCAGCCAAGCCCACGGGGGTAATGAGCAGTTCTTC.

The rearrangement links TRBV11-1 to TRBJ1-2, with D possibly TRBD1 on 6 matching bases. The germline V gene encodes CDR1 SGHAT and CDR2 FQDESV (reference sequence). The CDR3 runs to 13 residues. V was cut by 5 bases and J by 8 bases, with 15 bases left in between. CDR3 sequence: CASSPLGGLGYTF. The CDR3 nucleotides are TGTGCCAGCAGCCCTCTCGGGGGGCTAGGCTACACCTTC. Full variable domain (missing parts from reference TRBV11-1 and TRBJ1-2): EAEVAQSPRYKITEKSQAVAFWCDPISGHATLYWYRQILGQGPELLVQFQDESVVDDSQLPKDRFSAERLKGVDSTLKIQPAELGDSAMYLCASSPLGGLGYTFGSGTRLTVV.

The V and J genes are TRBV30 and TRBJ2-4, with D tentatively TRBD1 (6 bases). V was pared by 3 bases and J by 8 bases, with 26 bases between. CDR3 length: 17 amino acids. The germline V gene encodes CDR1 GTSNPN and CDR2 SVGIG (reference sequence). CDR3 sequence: CAWSQIRGTAGLDIQYF. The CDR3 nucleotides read TGTGCCTGGAGCCAGATAAGGGGGACGGCCGGATTGGACATTCAGTACTTC.

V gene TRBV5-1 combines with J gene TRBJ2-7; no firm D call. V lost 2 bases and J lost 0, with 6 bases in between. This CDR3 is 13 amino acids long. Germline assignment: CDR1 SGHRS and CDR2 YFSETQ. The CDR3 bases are TGCGCCAGCAGCTTAATCAGCTCCTACGAGCAGTACTTC. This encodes CASSLISSYEQYF.

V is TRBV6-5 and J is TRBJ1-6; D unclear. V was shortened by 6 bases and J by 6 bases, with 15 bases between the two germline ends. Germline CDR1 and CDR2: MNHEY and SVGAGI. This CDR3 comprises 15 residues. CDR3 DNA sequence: TGTGCCAGCAGGAGGGAGTGGCAGATTAATTCACCCCTCCACTTT. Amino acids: CASRREWQINSPLHF.

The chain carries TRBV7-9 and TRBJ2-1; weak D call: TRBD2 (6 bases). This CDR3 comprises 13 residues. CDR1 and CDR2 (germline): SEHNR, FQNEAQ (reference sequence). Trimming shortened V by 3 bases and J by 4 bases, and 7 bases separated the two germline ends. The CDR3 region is CASSFSGYNEQFF. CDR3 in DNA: TGTGCCAGCAGCTTCAGCGGGTACAATGAGCAGTTCTTC.

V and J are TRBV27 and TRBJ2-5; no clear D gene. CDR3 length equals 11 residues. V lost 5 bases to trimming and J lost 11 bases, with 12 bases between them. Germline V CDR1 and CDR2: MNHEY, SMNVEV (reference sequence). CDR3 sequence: CASSIRGRQYF. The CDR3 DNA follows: TGTGCCAGCAGTATACGAGGTAGGCAGTACTTC.

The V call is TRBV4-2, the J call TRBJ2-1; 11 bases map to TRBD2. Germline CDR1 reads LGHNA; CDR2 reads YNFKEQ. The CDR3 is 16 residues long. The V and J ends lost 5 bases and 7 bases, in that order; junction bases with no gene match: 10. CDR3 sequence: CASSARRLAGWNEQFF. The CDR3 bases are TGTGCCAGCAGCGCCCGGCGACTAGCGGGATGGAATGAGCAGTTCTTC.

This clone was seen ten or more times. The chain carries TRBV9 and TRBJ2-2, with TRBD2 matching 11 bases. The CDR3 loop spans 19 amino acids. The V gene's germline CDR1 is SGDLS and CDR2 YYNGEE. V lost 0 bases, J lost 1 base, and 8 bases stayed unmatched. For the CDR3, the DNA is TGTGCCAGCAGCGTAGCTTTCCGGACTAGCGGGCTGAACACCGGGGAGCTGTTTTTT. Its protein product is CASSVAFRTSGLNTGELFF.

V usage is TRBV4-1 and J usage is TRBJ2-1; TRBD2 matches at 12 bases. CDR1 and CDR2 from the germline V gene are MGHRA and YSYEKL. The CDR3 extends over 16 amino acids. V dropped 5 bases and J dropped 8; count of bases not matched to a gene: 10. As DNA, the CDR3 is TGCGCCAGCAGCAACGATGGACTAGCGGGAAGGGATGAGCAGTTCTTC. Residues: CASSNDGLAGRDEQFF.

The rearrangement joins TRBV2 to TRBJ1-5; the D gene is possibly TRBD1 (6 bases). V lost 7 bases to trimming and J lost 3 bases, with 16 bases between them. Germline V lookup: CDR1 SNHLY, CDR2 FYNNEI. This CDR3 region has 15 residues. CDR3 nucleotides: TGTGCCAGCACCAAACAGGGTGCCCTCAATCAGCCCCAGCATTTT. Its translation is CASTKQGALNQPQHF.

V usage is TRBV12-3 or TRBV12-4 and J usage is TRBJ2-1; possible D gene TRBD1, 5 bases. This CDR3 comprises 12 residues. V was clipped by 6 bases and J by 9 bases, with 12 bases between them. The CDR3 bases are TGTGCCAGCAGCCACCCTAGGGGTGAGCAGTTCTTC. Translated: CASSHPRGEQFF.

This chain's CDR3 is CASSGLGGNSPLHF. In DNA form, the CDR3 reads TGTGCCAGCAGCGGACTCGGGGGGAATTCACCCCTCCACTTT. The V and J genes are TRBV9 and TRBJ1-6, with a weak D call TRBD1 (5 bases). Germline V lookup: CDR1 SGDLS, CDR2 YYNGEE. Trimming cost V 3 bases and J 7 bases, with 11 bases left between them. The CDR3 spans 14 residues.

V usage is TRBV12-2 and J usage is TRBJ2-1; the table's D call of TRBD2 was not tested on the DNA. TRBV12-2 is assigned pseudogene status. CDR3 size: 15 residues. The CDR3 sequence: CASRLSGSPRNEQFF. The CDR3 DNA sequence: TGTGCAAGTCGCTTAAGCGGGAGCCCTAGGAATGAGCAGTTCTTC.

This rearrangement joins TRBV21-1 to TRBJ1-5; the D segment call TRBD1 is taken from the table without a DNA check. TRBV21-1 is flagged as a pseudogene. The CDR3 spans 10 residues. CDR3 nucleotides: TGTGCCAGCACCAAGGGGCCACAACATTTT. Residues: CASTKGPQHF.

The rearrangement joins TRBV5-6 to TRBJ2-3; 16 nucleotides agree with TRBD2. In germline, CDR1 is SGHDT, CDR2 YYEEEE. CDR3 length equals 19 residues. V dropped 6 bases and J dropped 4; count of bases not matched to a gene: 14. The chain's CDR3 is CASIAFGTSGRAGSDTQYF. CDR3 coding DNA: TGTGCCAGCATCGCTTTCGGGACTAGCGGGAGGGCCGGGTCAGATACGCAGTATTTT.

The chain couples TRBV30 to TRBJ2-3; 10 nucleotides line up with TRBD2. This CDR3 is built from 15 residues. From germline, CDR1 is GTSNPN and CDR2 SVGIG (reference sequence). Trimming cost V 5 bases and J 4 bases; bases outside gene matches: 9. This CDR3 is CAWGGAGGPSDTQYF. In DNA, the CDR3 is TGTGCCTGGGGCGGAGCGGGAGGGCCCTCAGATACGCAGTATTTT. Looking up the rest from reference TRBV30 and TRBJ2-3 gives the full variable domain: SQTIHQWPATLVQPVGSPLSLECTVEGTSNPNLYWYRQAAGRGLQLLFYSVGIGQISSEVPQNLSASRPQDRQFILSSKKLLLSDSGFYLCAWGGAGGPSDTQYFGPGTRLTVL.

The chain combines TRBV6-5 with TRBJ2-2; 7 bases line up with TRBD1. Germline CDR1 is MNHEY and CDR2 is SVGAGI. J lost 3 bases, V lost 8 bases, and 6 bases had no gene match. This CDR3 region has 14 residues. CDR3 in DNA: TGTGCCAGCGAAATACAGGGGTACACCGGGGAGCTGTTTTTT. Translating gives CASEIQGYTGELFF.